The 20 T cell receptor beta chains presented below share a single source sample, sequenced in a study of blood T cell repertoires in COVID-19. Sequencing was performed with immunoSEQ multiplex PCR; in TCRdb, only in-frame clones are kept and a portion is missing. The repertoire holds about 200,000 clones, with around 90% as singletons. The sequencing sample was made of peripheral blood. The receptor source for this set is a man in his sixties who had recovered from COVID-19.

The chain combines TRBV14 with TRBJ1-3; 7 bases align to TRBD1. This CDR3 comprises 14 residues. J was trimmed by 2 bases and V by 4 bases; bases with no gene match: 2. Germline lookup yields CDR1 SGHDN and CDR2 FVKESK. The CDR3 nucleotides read TGTGCCAGCAGCCTGGGACAGCCTGGAAACACCATATATTTT. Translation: CASSLGQPGNTIYF. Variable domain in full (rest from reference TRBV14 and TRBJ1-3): EAGVTQFPSHSVIEKGQTVTLRCDPISGHDNLYWYRRVMGKEIKFLLHFVKESKQDESGMPNNRFLAERTGGTYSTLKVQPAELEDSGVYFCASSLGQPGNTIYFGEGSWLTVV.

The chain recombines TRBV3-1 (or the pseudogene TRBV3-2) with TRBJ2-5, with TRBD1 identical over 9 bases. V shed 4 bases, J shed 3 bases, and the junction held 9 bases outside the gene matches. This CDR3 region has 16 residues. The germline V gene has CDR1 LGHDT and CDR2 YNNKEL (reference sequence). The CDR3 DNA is TGTGCCAGCAGCCCCCCAACCGGGACAGGGAAAGAGACCCAGTACTTC. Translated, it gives CASSPPTGTGKETQYF.

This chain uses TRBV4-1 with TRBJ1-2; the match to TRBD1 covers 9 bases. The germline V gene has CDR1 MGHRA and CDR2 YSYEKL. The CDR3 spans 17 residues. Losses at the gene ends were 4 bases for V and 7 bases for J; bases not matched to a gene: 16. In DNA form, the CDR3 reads TGCGCCAGCAGCCTATATAAGCTGGGACAGGGAGGATCTGGCTACACCTTC. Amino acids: CASSLYKLGQGGSGYTF.

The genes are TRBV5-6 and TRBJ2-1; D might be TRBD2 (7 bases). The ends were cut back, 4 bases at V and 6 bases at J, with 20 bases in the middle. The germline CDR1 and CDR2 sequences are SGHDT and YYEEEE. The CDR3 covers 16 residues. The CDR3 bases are TGTGCCAGCAGCCTACGGGGAGTGGGGGGGCGCAATGAGCAGTTCTTC. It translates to CASSLRGVGGRNEQFF.

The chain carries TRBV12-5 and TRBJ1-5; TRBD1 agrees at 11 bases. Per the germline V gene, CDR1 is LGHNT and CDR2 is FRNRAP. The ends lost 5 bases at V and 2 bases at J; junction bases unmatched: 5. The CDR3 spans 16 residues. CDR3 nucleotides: TGTGCTAGTGGTCTGGGACAGGGGGTCGGCAATCAGCCCCAGCATTTT. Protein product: CASGLGQGVGNQPQHF. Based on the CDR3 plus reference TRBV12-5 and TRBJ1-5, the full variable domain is DARVTQTPRHKVTEMGQEVTMRCQPILGHNTVFWYRQTMMQGLELLAYFRNRAPLDDSGMPKDRFSAEMPDATLATLKIQPSEPRDSAVYFCASGLGQGVGNQPQHFGDGTRLSIL.

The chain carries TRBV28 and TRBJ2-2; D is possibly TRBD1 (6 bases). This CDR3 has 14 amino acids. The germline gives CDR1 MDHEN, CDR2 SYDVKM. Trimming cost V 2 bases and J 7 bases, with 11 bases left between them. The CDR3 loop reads CASSLRQGNGELFF. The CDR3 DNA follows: TGTGCCAGCAGTTTAAGGCAGGGGAACGGGGAGCTGTTTTTT.

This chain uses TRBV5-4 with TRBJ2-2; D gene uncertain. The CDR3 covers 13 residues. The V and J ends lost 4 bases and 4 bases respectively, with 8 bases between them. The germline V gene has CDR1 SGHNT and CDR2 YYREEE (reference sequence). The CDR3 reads CASSLGPTGELFF. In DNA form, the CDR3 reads TGTGCCAGCAGCCTTGGGCCCACCGGGGAGCTGTTTTTT.

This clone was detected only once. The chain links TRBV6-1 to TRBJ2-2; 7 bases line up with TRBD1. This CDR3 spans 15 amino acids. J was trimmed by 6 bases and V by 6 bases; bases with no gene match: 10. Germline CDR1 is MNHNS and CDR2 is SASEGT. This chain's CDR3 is CASRQYVQGPGELFF. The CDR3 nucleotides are TGTGCCAGCAGACAATATGTACAGGGGCCCGGGGAGCTGTTTTTT.

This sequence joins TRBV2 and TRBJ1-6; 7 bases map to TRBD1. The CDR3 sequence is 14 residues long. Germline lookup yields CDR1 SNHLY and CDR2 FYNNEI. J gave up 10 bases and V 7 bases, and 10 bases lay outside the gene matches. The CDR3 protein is CASMKEEGASPLHF. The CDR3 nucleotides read TGTGCCAGCATGAAGGAAGAGGGGGCCTCACCCCTCCACTTT.

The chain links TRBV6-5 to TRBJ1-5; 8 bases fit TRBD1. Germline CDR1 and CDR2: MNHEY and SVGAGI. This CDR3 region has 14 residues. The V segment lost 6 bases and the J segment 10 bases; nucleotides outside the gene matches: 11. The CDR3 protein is CASRPGQGAGPQHF. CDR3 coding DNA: TGTGCCAGCAGACCCGGACAGGGAGCGGGTCCCCAGCATTTT.

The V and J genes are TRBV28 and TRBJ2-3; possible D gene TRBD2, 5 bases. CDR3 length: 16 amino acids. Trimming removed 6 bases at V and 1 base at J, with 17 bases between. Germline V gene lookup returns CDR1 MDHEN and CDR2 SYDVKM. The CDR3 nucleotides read TGTGCCAGCAGCCCACTACTAGGTTCTCGCACAGATACGCAGTATTTT. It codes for CASSPLLGSRTDTQYF.

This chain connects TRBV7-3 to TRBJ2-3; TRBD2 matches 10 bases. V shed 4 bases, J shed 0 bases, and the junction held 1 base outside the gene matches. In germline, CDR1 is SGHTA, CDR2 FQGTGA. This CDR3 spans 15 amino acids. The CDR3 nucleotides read TGTGCCAGCAGCTCTAGCGGGAGCAGCACAGATACGCAGTATTTT. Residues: CASSSSGSSTDTQYF.

In nucleotides, the CDR3 is TGTGCCAGCAGCGGGAGGCTGGGGGGTATCGGCACAGATACGCAGTATTTT. It is translated as CASSGRLGGIGTDTQYF. This rearrangement joins TRBV5-4 to TRBJ2-3, with D tentatively TRBD2 (6 bases). This CDR3 has 17 residues. CDR1 and CDR2 from the germline V gene are SGHNT and YYREEE (reference sequence). The germline V and J ends were trimmed by 4 bases and 1 base, with 19 bases remaining between them.

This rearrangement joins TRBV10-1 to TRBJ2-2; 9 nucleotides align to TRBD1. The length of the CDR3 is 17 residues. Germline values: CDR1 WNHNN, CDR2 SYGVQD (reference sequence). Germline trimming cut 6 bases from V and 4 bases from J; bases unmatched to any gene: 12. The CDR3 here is CASRLLRRDRATGELFF. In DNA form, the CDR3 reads TGCGCCAGCAGGCTACTAAGGAGGGACAGGGCCACCGGGGAGCTGTTTTTT.

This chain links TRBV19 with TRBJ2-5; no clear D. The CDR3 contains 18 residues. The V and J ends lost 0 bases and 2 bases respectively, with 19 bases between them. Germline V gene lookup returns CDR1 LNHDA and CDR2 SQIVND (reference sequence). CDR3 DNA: TGTGCCAGTAGTATAGATCCGATTTCCAGGCCCCTACAAGAGACCCAGTACTTC. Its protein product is CASSIDPISRPLQETQYF.

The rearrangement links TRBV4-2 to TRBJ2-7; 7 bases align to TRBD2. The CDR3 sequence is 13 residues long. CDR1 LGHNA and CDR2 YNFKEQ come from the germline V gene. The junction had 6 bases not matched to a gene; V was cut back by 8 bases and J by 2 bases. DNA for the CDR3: TGTGCCAGCGGGCGGGAGAGGGCCTACGAGCAGTACTTC. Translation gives CASGRERAYEQYF.

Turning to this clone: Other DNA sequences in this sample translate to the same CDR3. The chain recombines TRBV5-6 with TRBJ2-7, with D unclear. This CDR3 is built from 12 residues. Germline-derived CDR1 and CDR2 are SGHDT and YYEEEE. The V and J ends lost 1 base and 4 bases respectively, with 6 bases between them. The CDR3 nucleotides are TGTGCCAGCAGCTTGTCCGGTTACGAGCAGTACTTC. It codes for CASSLSGYEQYF.

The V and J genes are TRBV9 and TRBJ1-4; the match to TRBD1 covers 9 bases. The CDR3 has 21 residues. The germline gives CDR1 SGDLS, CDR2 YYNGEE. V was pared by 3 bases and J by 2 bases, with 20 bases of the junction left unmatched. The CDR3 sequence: CASSAPAPRFGQGRTNEKLFF. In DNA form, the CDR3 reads TGTGCCAGCAGCGCCCCAGCCCCCCGATTCGGACAGGGGCGGACTAATGAAAAACTGTTTTTT.

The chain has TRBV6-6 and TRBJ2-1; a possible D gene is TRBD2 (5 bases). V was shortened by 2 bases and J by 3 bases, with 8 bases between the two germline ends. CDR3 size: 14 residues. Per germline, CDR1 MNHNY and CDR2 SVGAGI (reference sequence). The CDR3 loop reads CASSYDGNYNEQFF. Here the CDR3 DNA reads TGTGCCAGCAGTTACGACGGGAACTACAATGAGCAGTTCTTC.

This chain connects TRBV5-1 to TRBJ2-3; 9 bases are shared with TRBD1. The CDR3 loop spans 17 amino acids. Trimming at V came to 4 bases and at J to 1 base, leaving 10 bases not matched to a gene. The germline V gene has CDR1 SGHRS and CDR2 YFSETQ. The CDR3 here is CASSAMPRDRGTDTQYF. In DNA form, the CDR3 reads TGCGCCAGCAGCGCTATGCCCCGGGACAGGGGCACAGATACGCAGTATTTT.